These T cell receptor beta chains were read from a single sample in a study of graft-versus-host responses after intestinal transplantation. No antigen has been assigned to these receptors. Sequenced by immunoSEQ multiplex PCR; TCRdb stores in-frame clones only, minus some. Of about 86,000 clones listed, 91% are singletons. Sequenced here: unstimulated CD8+ T cells sorted from spleen or lymph node cells, sampled before intestinal transplant. These receptors all come from a human donor who received an intestinal transplant. The CDR3 runs from the conserved cysteine through the conserved F or W. The D gene is left open where the match is weak. Rows give clone size only sometimes, using once, few, many, or a class for an expanded clone.

.,TRBJ1-2,.,TRBV4-3,CASSQEGAGNGYTF,TGCGCCAGCAGCCAAGAGGGGGCAGGGAATGGCTACACCTTC
.,TRBJ1-5,.,TRBV19,CASDAGGNNQPQHF,TGTGCCAGTGATGCGGGAGGTAACAATCAGCCCCAGCATTTT
.,TRBJ1-1,.,TRBV6-6,CASSSGQLNTEAFF,TGTGCCAGCAGTTCGGGACAACTGAACACTGAAGCTTTCTTT
.,TRBJ2-7,.,TRBV7-9,CASSPRTSAYEQYF,TGTGCCAGCAGCCCAAGAACATCCGCCTACGAGCAGTACTTC
TRBD1,TRBJ1-2,.,TRBV11-1,CASSLGGTGAKPNYGYTF,TGTGCCAGCAGCTTAGGAGGGACAGGGGCAAAACCGAACTATGGCTACACCTTC
.,TRBJ2-1,.,TRBV9,CASNPAGGRREKFF,TGTGCCAGCAACCCAGCAGGGGGGCGCCGGGAAAAGTTCTTC
.,TRBJ2-1,.,TRBV6-1,CASSAGQSYNEQFF,TGTGCCAGCAGTGCGGGACAATCCTACAATGAGCAGTTCTTC
TRBD1,TRBJ2-5,.,TRBV28,CASSSPQRTGEQETQYF,TGTGCCAGCAGTTCCCCACAGAGGACAGGGGAGCAAGAGACCCAGTACTTC
TRBD1,TRBJ1-1,.,TRBV4-1,CASSHPRTGGMNTEAFF,TGCGCCAGCAGCCACCCCAGGACAGGGGGGATGAACACTGAAGCTTTCTTT
.,TRBJ1-4,.,TRBV30,CAWKGANEKLFF,TGTGCCTGGAAAGGAGCTAATGAAAAACTGTTTTTT
TRBD1,TRBJ1-1,.,TRBV9,CASSQVLQGSTEAFF,TGTGCCAGCAGCCAAGTTTTACAGGGGTCCACTGAAGCTTTCTTT
.,TRBJ2-1,.,TRBV5-8,CASIIAEKYEQFF,TGTGCCAGCATCATCGCGGAGAAGTATGAGCAGTTCTTC
.,TRBJ1-1,.,TRBV4-3,CASSQDTGRGEAFF,TGCGCCAGCAGCCAAGATACAGGGAGGGGTGAAGCTTTCTTT
.,TRBJ2-7,once,TRBV4-1,CASSQDERTAYEQYF,TGCGCCAGCAGCCAAGATGAAAGGACAGCCTACGAGCAGTACTTC
.,TRBJ2-7,.,TRBV14,CASSQERQGLYEQYF,TGTGCCAGCAGCCAAGAACGACAGGGACTCTACGAGCAGTACTTC
.,TRBJ2-3,few,TRBV5-5,CASSFGGGADTQYF,TGTGCCAGCAGCTTTGGAGGGGGCGCAGATACGCAGTATTTT
TRBD2,TRBJ2-3,.,TRBV9,CASSAGLFTDTQYF,TGTGCCAGCAGCGCGGGACTATTCACAGATACGCAGTATTTT
TRBD2,TRBJ2-7,.,TRBV7-9,CASATSGREYEQYF,TGTGCCAGCGCGACTAGCGGGAGGGAGTACGAGCAGTACTTC
TRBD1,TRBJ1-1,.,TRBV5-1,CASSLARQGHTEAFF,TGCGCCAGCAGCTTGGCCCGACAGGGACACACTGAAGCTTTCTTT
TRBD2,TRBJ2-5,.,TRBV27,CASSHQQAGGREETQYF,TGTGCCAGCAGTCACCAACAAGCGGGGGGACGAGAAGAGACCCAGTACTTC
.,TRBJ2-7,.,TRBV5-5,CASSLLPSYEQYF,TGTGCCAGCAGCTTGCTCCCCTCCTACGAGCAGTACTTC
.,TRBJ2-1,.,TRBV20-1,CSASNNEQFF,TGCAGTGCTAGCAACAATGAGCAGTTCTTC
.,TRBJ2-7,.,TRBV27,CASGAGAGYEQYF,TGTGCCAGCGGGGCAGGGGCGGGTTACGAGCAGTACTTC
TRBD2,TRBJ2-7,.,TRBV27,CASKLAGSSYEQYF,TGTGCCAGCAAATTAGCGGGGAGCTCCTACGAGCAGTACTTC
.,TRBJ1-1,once,TRBV2,CASSTGFGMNTEAFF,TGTGCCAGCAGCACAGGGTTCGGCATGAACACTGAAGCTTTCTTT
TRBD2,TRBJ2-7,.,TRBV6-4,CASIHLAGALYEQYF,TGTGCCAGCATTCACCTAGCGGGAGCATTATACGAGCAGTACTTC
TRBD2,TRBJ2-1,.,TRBV2,CASSVTSGASSYNEQFF,TGTGCCAGCAGTGTGACTAGCGGGGCAAGCTCCTACAATGAGCAGTTCTTC
.,TRBJ2-3,.,TRBV7-9,CASSSLSTDTQYF,TGTGCCAGCAGCTCCCTGAGCACAGATACGCAGTATTTT
TRBD1,TRBJ2-5,.,TRBV7-9,CASSPGTEETQYF,TGTGCCAGCAGCCCTGGGACAGAAGAGACCCAGTACTTC
.,TRBJ2-7,.,TRBV9,CASSVQGGQASYEQYF,TGTGCCAGCAGCGTACAAGGCGGGCAGGCAAGCTACGAGCAGTACTTC
TRBD2,TRBJ2-5,.,TRBV5-1,CASNPTGLAGGRIAETQYF,TGCGCCAGCAACCCCACGGGGCTAGCGGGAGGGAGGATCGCTGAGACCCAGTACTTC
TRBD2,TRBJ2-1,.,TRBV29-1,CSVEGTGGAYEQFF,TGCAGCGTTGAAGGAACCGGGGGGGCCTATGAGCAGTTCTTC
.,TRBJ2-7,.,TRBV5-1,CASSFRGSEQYF,TGCGCCAGCAGCTTTAGGGGGAGCGAGCAGTACTTC
TRBD2,TRBJ2-1,.,TRBV10-2,CASSEIPSGGLAGVASYNEQFF,TGCGCCAGCAGTGAGATCCCTTCGGGGGGGCTAGCGGGAGTTGCGTCCTACAATGAGCAGTTCTTC
.,TRBJ1-1,.,TRBV6-5,CASSPGVPDTEAFF,TGTGCCAGCAGCCCAGGGGTCCCCGACACTGAAGCTTTCTTT
.,TRBJ2-2,.,TRBV4-1,CASSHVGVGTGELFF,TGCGCCAGCAGCCATGTCGGGGTTGGCACCGGGGAGCTGTTTTTT
.,TRBJ2-3,.,TRBV27,CASSLKRAGDTQYF,TGTGCCAGCAGTTTAAAGAGGGCCGGGGATACGCAGTATTTT
TRBD1,TRBJ2-1,.,TRBV30,CAVGTGDYNEQFF,TGTGCCGTAGGGACAGGGGATTACAATGAGCAGTTCTTC
TRBD1,TRBJ1-5,.,TRBV5-1,CASSLGQGGQPQHF,TGCGCCAGCAGCCTTGGACAGGGCGGTCAGCCCCAGCATTTT
.,TRBJ2-3,.,TRBV9,CASSVATTYAATDTQYF,TGTGCCAGCAGCGTAGCTACGACTTATGCGGCGACAGATACGCAGTATTTT
TRBD2,TRBJ2-1,.,TRBV7-6,CASSLESGRVLYEQFF,TGTGCCAGCAGCTTAGAGAGCGGGAGGGTTCTATATGAGCAGTTCTTC
TRBD1,TRBJ2-1,.,TRBV6-1,CASSGDSRQFF,TGTGCCAGCAGTGGGGACAGCCGGCAGTTCTTC
.,TRBJ2-7,.,TRBV4-1,CASSQVSGVYEQYF,TGCGCCAGCAGCCAAGTCTCGGGGGTGTACGAGCAGTACTTC
.,TRBJ1-6,.,TRBV13,CASSLGSVTYNSPLHF,TGTGCCAGCAGCTTAGGCTCTGTTACTTATAATTCACCCCTCCACTTT
.,TRBJ1-1,once,TRBV7-9,CASSLVGDVEAFF,TGTGCCAGCAGCTTAGTAGGGGATGTTGAAGCTTTCTTT
.,TRBJ2-7,.,TRBV20-1,CSARRGYEQYF,TGCAGTGCTAGGCGAGGTTACGAGCAGTACTTC
.,TRBJ2-5,.,TRBV9,CASSPRGTSQETQYF,TGTGCCAGCAGCCCCAGGGGAACTAGCCAAGAGACCCAGTACTTC
TRBD2,TRBJ2-2,.,TRBV29-1,CSVSRTSSGITGELFF,TGCAGCGTTTCACGGACTAGTAGCGGCATCACCGGGGAGCTGTTTTTT
TRBD2,TRBJ2-5,.,TRBV6-5,CASSYRAGGPGETQYF,TGTGCCAGCAGTTACCGAGCGGGAGGGCCGGGGGAGACCCAGTACTTC
.,TRBJ1-2,.,TRBV5-1,CASSLRNSNYGYTF,TGCGCCAGCAGCTTGCGTAATTCCAACTATGGCTACACCTTC
.,TRBJ1-1,.,TRBV13,CASSLGLRGTEAFF,TGTGCCAGCAGCTTGGGCCTCCGGGGGACTGAAGCTTTCTTT
TRBD1,TRBJ2-1,once,TRBV7-6,CASSLVFPTGDNEQFF,TGTGCCAGCAGCTTAGTATTCCCGACAGGGGACAATGAGCAGTTCTTC
.,TRBJ2-1,.,TRBV7-6,CASSFGGAGNEQFF,TGTGCCAGCAGCTTTGGGGGGGCGGGGAATGAGCAGTTCTTC